This TCR beta chain emerged from a study of blood T cell repertoires in COVID-19. Profiling relied on immunoSEQ multiplex PCR, and the TCRdb table lists in-frame clones only, not all of them. This table has 150,000 to 200,000 clones, 80% to 85% appearing once. CDR3 size: 14 residues. Germline V gene lookup returns CDR1 SGHRS and CDR2 YFSETQ. V lost 0 bases, J lost 4 bases, and 1 base stayed unmatched. Turning to this clone: This same CDR3 is encoded by further DNA sequences in the sample.

This clonotype was obtained from a woman aged 55-69 years who had recovered from COVID-19. Sequenced input: PBMCs or T cells enriched from blood (not recorded which). The chain links TRBV5-1 to TRBJ1-3, with 7 bases fitting TRBD1. The CDR3 bases are TGCGCCAGCAGCTTGGGGACAGGAGGAAACACCATATATTTT. Residues: CASSLGTGGNTIYF.